This T cell receptor (beta chain) was identified during a study of T cell responses to AZD1222 COVID-19 vaccine. Study observations and caveats: Recipients of two AZD1222 doses showed rising Spike-specific TCR breadth and depth. The study sampled repertoires only after the peak T cell response.

A note on this clone: Antigen: not known.

Libraries were prepared by immunoSEQ multiplex PCR; TCRdb keeps only in-frame clonotypes and omits some of them. The sample shows about 75,000 clones, 87% of them seen only once. The input for sequencing was peripheral blood, taken 28 days after the second AZD1222 dose. The sequence was collected from an adult who received the AZD1222 COVID-19 vaccine.

The CDR3 DNA follows: TGTGCCAGCAGCCGGAGATCCGGGGAGCTGTTTTTT. This gives the protein CASSRRSGELFF. The chain employs TRBV3-1 (or the pseudogene TRBV3-2) and TRBJ2-2; D call uncertain. Deletions cut 4 bases from V and 6 bases from J, with 6 bases between. The germline V gene has CDR1 LGHDT and CDR2 YNNKEL (reference sequence). The CDR3 has 12 amino acids.